This is a list of T cell receptor beta chains from one sample in a study of blood T cell repertoires in COVID-19. Libraries were prepared by immunoSEQ multiplex PCR; TCRdb keeps only in-frame clonotypes and omits some of them. The sample lists approximately 100,000 clones, 75% to 90% seen once, with 1.5% to 2% in the top ten. The sequencing sample was made of peripheral blood. The receptors shown here come from a woman aged 70-85 years with active or convalescent COVID-19. The CDR3 runs from the conserved cysteine through the conserved F or W.

cdr3_length,j_call,v_call,cdr3_aa
12,TRBJ2-5,TRBV3-1/TRBV3-2,CASSRAIETQYF
14,TRBJ1-2,TRBV5-6,CASSLGPLEYGYTF
15,TRBJ2-3,TRBV28,CASSSRTEYTDTQYF
14,TRBJ2-7,TRBV28,CASTESAGHREQYF
15,TRBJ1-3,TRBV5-1,CASSERTGGGNTIYF
14,TRBJ2-7,TRBV7-2,CASSLEQGPYEQYF
20,TRBJ2-4,TRBV11-3,CASSPPGLAGTHGAKNIQYF
15,TRBJ1-2,TRBV2,CASSETLTGEYGYTF
13,TRBJ2-7,TRBV6-5,CASTSLTTYEQYF
14,TRBJ2-6,TRBV6-2/TRBV6-3,CASSYQTGPNVLTF
13,TRBJ1-5,TRBV4-3,CASSQGQAQPQHF
15,TRBJ2-7,TRBV6-2/TRBV6-3,CASSTTSGTSYEQYF
16,TRBJ2-7,TRBV27,CASSSGTSGRAYEQYF
16,TRBJ2-7,TRBV2,CASTPGTSGGVYEQYF
14,TRBJ2-1,TRBV11-3,CASSDWSSYNEQFF
14,TRBJ2-3,TRBV7-9,CASSFSTSTDTQYF
16,TRBJ1-4,TRBV2,CASSGTVPTTNEKLFF
14,TRBJ1-3,TRBV27,CASRQGASGNTIYF
11,TRBJ1-1,TRBV29-1,CSVDRGELAFF
13,TRBJ2-7,TRBV7-9,CASSPGTIYEQYF
15,TRBJ1-6,TRBV7-2,CASSLVGPYNSPLHF
14,TRBJ2-7,TRBV11-2,CASSFVSTDYEQYF
14,TRBJ2-1,TRBV30,CAWSPGTGGNEQFF
14,TRBJ1-2,TRBV6-5,CASAPWGEDYGYTF
15,TRBJ2-6,TRBV28,CASTLQGAGANVLTF
15,TRBJ2-1,TRBV28,CASSETQSSYNEQFF
15,TRBJ1-1,TRBV18,CASSPRQGGNTEAFF
13,TRBJ1-1,TRBV7-9,CASRETGETEAFF
17,TRBJ1-5,TRBV6-2/TRBV6-3,CASSYPAGGLSNQPQHF
17,TRBJ2-3,TRBV7-9,CASSFSGLAGPTDTQYF
13,TRBJ1-4,TRBV7-2,CASSSELNEKLFF
15,TRBJ1-1,TRBV6-2/TRBV6-3,CASSRPGTGNSEAFF
10,TRBJ1-2,TRBV12-3/TRBV12-4,CASSLYGYTF
14,TRBJ2-3,TRBV5-1,CASCRDRDPDTQYF
17,TRBJ1-4,TRBV3-1/TRBV3-2,CASSRLPGGQGNEKLFF
14,TRBJ1-2,TRBV7-9,CASSLATGREMYTF
15,TRBJ2-3,TRBV4-1,CASSQDRTPTDTQYF
12,TRBJ1-3,TRBV28,CASSRGLNTIYF
18,TRBJ1-5,TRBV19,CASSISLGQGTSNQPQHF
15,TRBJ1-1,TRBV5-1,CASSPTGGSNTEAFF
15,TRBJ1-2,TRBV6-1,CASSEADGTLSGYTF
15,TRBJ1-1,TRBV10-3,CAISDLDRGNTEAFF
17,TRBJ1-3,TRBV28,CASRGGGFWGTGNTIYF
10,TRBJ2-5,TRBV2,CASSEEFPYF
15,TRBJ2-7,TRBV5-1,CASSLDITEQGRQYF
12,TRBJ1-1,TRBV20-1,CSASGRGTEAFF
15,TRBJ2-3,TRBV6-1,CASSEGGLGTDTQYF
14,TRBJ1-2,TRBV9,CASSEGQGGYGYTF
13,TRBJ2-1,TRBV2,CASSVLADNEQFF